These 20 T cell receptor beta chains were sequenced from one sample in a study of T cell repertoires in cytomegalovirus infection. One entry per CDR3 protein, called by TCRdb with MiXCR from the reads. The repertoire holds almost 550,000 distinct CDR3 sequences, with more than 15% as singletons. Specimen: CD8+ T cells from PBMCs. The receptor set was obtained from a human donor in good health (CMV status not recorded). Some clones in this sample may be carry-over from other donors' samples.

This clonotype was found many times. The rearrangement uses TRBV27 and TRBJ2-7, with TRBD2 identical over 8 bases. Germline V lookup: CDR1 MNHEY, CDR2 SMNVEV (reference sequence). After removal of 0 bases from V and 4 bases from J, the junction contained 2 bases not matched to a gene. This CDR3 is built from 14 residues. CDR3 sequence reads: CASSLSSGVYEQYF. The CDR3 region has the DNA TGTGCCAGCAGTTTATCTAGCGGGGTTTACGAGCAGTACTTC.

The chain recombines TRBV20-1 with TRBJ1-2; no clear D gene. Trimming stripped 0 bases from V and 12 bases from J, with 8 bases between. The CDR3 has 10 residues. Germline V CDR1 and CDR2: DFQATT, SNEGSKA (reference sequence). CDR3 sequence: CSARDVFHTF. CDR3 DNA sequence: TGCAGTGCTAGAGACGTTTTTCACACCTTC.

V and J are TRBV7-7 and TRBJ2-2; no definite D call. Germline CDR1 is SSHAT and CDR2 is FNYEAQ (reference sequence). This CDR3 spans 17 amino acids. V lost 0 bases, J lost 3 bases, and 14 bases lay in between. The CDR3 sequence: CASSLAGPQAYTGELFF. DNA of the CDR3: TGTGCCAGCAGCTTAGCCGGGCCGCAGGCCTACACCGGGGAGCTGTTTTTT.

This clonotype was detected a few times. As the CDR3 is not closed by the conserved phenylalanine or tryptophan, this likely results from a read error. Because the CDR3's place on the DNA is in doubt, the DNA is left out and the CDR3 is given as listed by TCRdb. The V gene is TRBV3-1, the J gene TRBJ1-4; the table's TRBD1 call for D was not verified on the DNA. The CDR3 length is 14 residues, termini included. The germline V gene has CDR1 LGHDT and CDR2 YNNKEL (reference sequence). The CDR3 region is CASSQGVGTGTGPY.

In this sample, this clonotype turned up many times. This rearrangement joins TRBV4-2 to TRBJ2-1; 11 nucleotides match TRBD2. The V and J ends lost 0 bases and 5 bases, in that order; junction bases with no gene match: 3. The germline V gene has CDR1 LGHNA and CDR2 YNFKEQ. The CDR3 extends over 16 amino acids. This chain's CDR3 is CASSQDLAGGNNEQFF. Here the CDR3 DNA reads TGTGCCAGCAGCCAAGACTTAGCGGGAGGGAACAATGAGCAGTTCTTC.

The V gene is TRBV9, the J gene TRBJ2-2, with 11 positions matching TRBD2. V shed 3 bases, J shed 9 bases, and the junction held 19 bases outside the gene matches. CDR1 and CDR2 from the germline V gene are SGDLS and YYNGEE. This CDR3 has 19 amino acids. The CDR3 loop reads CASSAPYQTSGVPTRELFF. CDR3 sequence (DNA): TGTGCCAGCAGCGCACCTTACCAGACTAGCGGGGTACCCACAAGGGAGCTGTTTTTT.

This clonotype was recorded many times. This chain connects TRBV6-1 to TRBJ2-3, with 10 bases that match TRBD1. The CDR3 length is 15 residues. Germline values: CDR1 MNHNS, CDR2 SASEGT. After removal of 5 bases from V and 4 bases from J, the junction contained 6 bases not matched to a gene. CDR3 residues: CASSIRDRGPDTQYF. DNA of the CDR3: TGTGCCAGCAGTATCCGGGACAGGGGCCCAGATACGCAGTATTTT.

This clonotype has more than one count but fewer than ten. The V gene is TRBV5-6, the J gene TRBJ1-1, with TRBD1 identical over 8 bases. J lost 11 bases, V lost 3 bases, and 6 bases had no gene match. The CDR3 has 12 residues. Looked up from germline, CDR1 is SGHDT and CDR2 is YYEEEE. In nucleotides, the CDR3 is TGTGCCAGCAGCTCCGAGACAGGGGACGCTTTCTTT. Translation gives CASSSETGDAFF.

The CDR3 DNA reads TGTGCCAGCAGCCATCTCGGGACAGGGGTACAAGAGACCCAGTACTTC. Translated, it gives CASSHLGTGVQETQYF. The V and J genes are TRBV28 and TRBJ2-5, with 10 bases matching TRBD1. Germline CDR1 reads MDHEN; CDR2 reads SYDVKM. This CDR3 is built from 16 residues. The ends lost 6 bases at V and 2 bases at J; junction bases unmatched: 9.

This clonotype has a handful of counts. The V and J genes are TRBV6-1 and TRBJ1-5; D may be TRBD1 (5 bases). Trimming shortened V by 4 bases and J by 6 bases, and 13 bases separated the two germline ends. This CDR3 region has 14 residues. Germline loops: CDR1 MNHNS, CDR2 SASEGT. The CDR3 reads CASSVAERGQPQHF. The CDR3 DNA sequence: TGTGCCAGCAGTGTGGCGGAGAGGGGTCAGCCCCAGCATTTT.

This clonotype was detected a few times. The chain combines TRBV19 with TRBJ2-1; 10 bases align to TRBD2. The trim removed 3 bases at V and 7 bases at J, leaving 9 bases unmatched. Germline V lookup: CDR1 LNHDA, CDR2 SQIVND (reference sequence). This CDR3 contains 16 residues. CDR3 in amino acids: CASSMGAGGPSNEQFF. The CDR3 nucleotides read TGTGCCAGTAGTATGGGAGCGGGGGGGCCTAGTAATGAGCAGTTCTTC.

The table lists this clonotype with many counts. The genes are TRBV7-9 and TRBJ1-1, with D unclear. The V gene lost 5 bases and the J gene lost 11 bases, with 15 bases spanning the gap. The CDR3 consists of 12 residues. Germline CDR1 and CDR2: SEHNR and FQNEAQ (reference sequence). CDR3 protein: CASSPSGGQAFF. The CDR3 DNA sequence: TGTGCCAGCAGCCCGAGTGGAGGGCAGGCTTTCTTT.

This clonotype was counted many times. V is TRBV28 and J is TRBJ1-5; 8 positions agree with TRBD1. Trimming removed 6 bases from V and 6 bases from J; junction bases left unmatched: 10. The CDR3 covers 15 residues. Germline CDR1 reads MDHEN; CDR2 reads SYDVKM. In nucleotides, the CDR3 is TGTGCCAGCAGCTCCATTACAGGGGGAGGTCAGCCCCAGCATTTT. It is translated as CASSSITGGGQPQHF.

This clonotype was found many times. The CDR3 loop reads CASSSGSRYEQYF. DNA of the CDR3: TGTGCCAGCAGTTCAGGGAGTCGCTACGAGCAGTACTTC. This sequence joins TRBV12-3 or TRBV12-4 and TRBJ2-7; D is possibly TRBD1 or TRBD2 (5 bases each). The CDR3 runs 13 residues. V dropped 4 bases and J dropped 3 bases, with 10 bases sitting between them.

The chain links TRBV15 to TRBJ1-6; D is perhaps TRBD1 (5 bases). The CDR3 totals 13 residues. The V end lost 5 bases, the J end lost 5 bases, and 7 bases lay between the germline ends. Germline CDR1 is LNHNV and CDR2 is YYDKDF (reference sequence). CDR3 loop: CATSEGNNSPLHF. As DNA, the CDR3 is TGTGCCACCAGCGAGGGGAATAATTCACCCCTCCACTTT.

This clonotype was observed many times. The rearrangement links TRBV5-5 to TRBJ2-1; possible D gene TRBD1, 5 bases. The V and J ends lost 4 bases and 0 bases respectively, with 11 bases between them. The CDR3 has 15 amino acids. Germline V gives CDR1 SGHKS, CDR2 YYEKEE (reference sequence). The CDR3 reads CASSHRLSSYNEQFF. The DNA for the CDR3 is TGTGCCAGCAGCCACAGGTTGAGCTCCTACAATGAGCAGTTCTTC.

This clonotype was recorded at least ten times. V is TRBV7-9 and J is TRBJ2-3, with TRBD2 matching 10 bases. The CDR3 is made up of 19 amino acids. Trimming removed 5 bases from V and 2 bases from J; junction bases left unmatched: 16. Per germline, CDR1 SEHNR and CDR2 FQNEAQ (reference sequence). Here the CDR3 DNA reads TGTGCCAGCAGCCCCCCGGCACCTAGCGGGGGTCTCTACACAGATACGCAGTATTTT. Its translation: CASSPPAPSGGLYTDTQYF.

The chain recombines TRBV27 with TRBJ2-1; D unclear. Germline V gives CDR1 MNHEY, CDR2 SMNVEV (reference sequence). V was trimmed by 1 base and J by 5 bases, leaving 6 bases between them. The CDR3 loop spans 13 amino acids. CDR3 protein: CASSLLSNNEQFF. CDR3 nucleotides: TGTGCCAGCAGTTTATTATCTAACAATGAGCAGTTCTTC.

This CDR3 reads CASSHGKTGNTEAFF. The CDR3 coding sequence is TGCGCCAGCAGCCATGGAAAAACAGGGAACACTGAAGCTTTCTTT. V usage is TRBV4-1 and J usage is TRBJ1-1; a possible D gene is TRBD1 (5 bases). The CDR3 covers 15 residues. V lost 3 bases and J 1 base, leaving 12 bases between the germline ends. The germline gives CDR1 MGHRA, CDR2 YSYEKL.

This chain joins TRBV19 and TRBJ1-5; D uncertain. This CDR3 spans 15 amino acids. The V gene's germline CDR1 is LNHDA and CDR2 SQIVND (reference sequence). Trimming pared 3 bases from V and 1 base from J, leaving 10 bases between. The CDR3 DNA sequence: TGTGCCAGTAGTATGTCGGGGAAGAGCAATCAGCCCCAGCATTTT. It encodes CASSMSGKSNQPQHF.